The entry below gives a single T cell receptor (beta chain) sequence along with its context. What it recognizes is unknown. A universal primer site was incorporated via template switching, and the cDNA contained unique molecular identifiers. TCRdb re-called the 5' RACE reads with MiXCR, one entry per CDR3 protein. The sample includes about 890,000 distinct CDR3 sequences, 10% to 15% of them seen just once. This sample was taken from a study of identical twins. Study observations and caveats: Insertions ran lower in abundant cord blood beta clonotypes, though not in memory repertoires.

This CDR3 is built from 16 residues. CDR1 and CDR2 from the germline V gene are SNHLY and FYNNEI. With 2 bases clipped from V and 8 bases from J, the junction kept 12 bases outside the gene matches. The same data also contributed to another study, on yellow fever vaccine responses in identical twins. As that report states: Twin vaccine T cell responses reportedly seemed partly convergent, partly personalized.

This TCR was sampled from a woman between 18 and 30 years old in good health. Sample: PBMCs. The genes are TRBV2 and TRBJ2-1; TRBD2 matches at 7 bases. As DNA, the CDR3 is TGTGCCAGCAGTGAAACGGCTAGCGGACTTTTCGATGAGCAGTTCTTC. Amino acid sequence: CASSETASGLFDEQFF. Variable domain in full (rest from reference TRBV2 and TRBJ2-1): EPEVTQTPSHQVTQMGQEVILRCVPISNHLYFYWYRQILGQKVEFLVSFYNNEISEKSEIFDDQFSVERPDGSNFTLKIRSTKLEDSAMYFCASSETASGLFDEQFFGPGTRLTVL.